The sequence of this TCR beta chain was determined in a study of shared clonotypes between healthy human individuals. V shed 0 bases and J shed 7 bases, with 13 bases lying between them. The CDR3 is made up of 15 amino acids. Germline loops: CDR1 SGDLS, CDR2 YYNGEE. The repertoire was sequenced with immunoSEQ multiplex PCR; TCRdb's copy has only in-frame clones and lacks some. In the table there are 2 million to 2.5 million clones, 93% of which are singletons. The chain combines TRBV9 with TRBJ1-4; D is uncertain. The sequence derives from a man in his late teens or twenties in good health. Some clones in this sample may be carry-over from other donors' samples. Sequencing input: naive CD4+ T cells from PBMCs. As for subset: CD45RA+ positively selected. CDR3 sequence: CASSVATGWGEKLFF. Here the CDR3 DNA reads TGTGCCAGCAGCGTAGCGACCGGATGGGGTGAAAAACTGTTTTTT.